These T cell receptor beta chains were read from a single sample in a study of blood T cell repertoires in COVID-19. The method was immunoSEQ multiplex PCR; TCRdb's version includes in-frame clones alone and lacks a portion of them. The sample carries about 410,000 clones, 80% to 95% recorded once. Sequencing was performed on PBMCs or T cells enriched from blood (not recorded which). The source of these receptors is a man between 18 and 35 years old who had recovered from COVID-19. The CDR3 runs from the conserved cysteine through the conserved F or W. A D gene is named only where the DNA matches it firmly. Rows may omit the clone size; those that give it use once, few, many or a size class.

j_call,d_call,v_call,clone_size,cdr3_aa,cdr3_nt
TRBJ2-2,TRBD1,TRBV10-2,NA,CASSESTGGYTGELFF,TGCGCCAGCAGTGAGTCGACAGGGGGGTACACCGGGGAGCTGTTTTTT
TRBJ1-1,NA,TRBV6-5,NA,CASSYSFQTEAFF,TGTGCCAGCAGTTACTCGTTCCAAACTGAAGCTTTCTTT
TRBJ2-1,TRBD2,TRBV7-9,once,CASSLLLAGGHNEQFF,TGTGCCAGCAGCTTACTTCTAGCGGGGGGACACAATGAGCAGTTCTTC
TRBJ2-2,NA,TRBV11-2,many,CASSSSRVQSTGELFF,TGTGCCAGCAGCTCCTCGAGGGTTCAAAGCACCGGGGAGCTGTTTTTT
TRBJ2-1,NA,TRBV7-3,NA,CASSLAPDHLIQRGFGEQFF,TGTGCCAGCAGCTTAGCCCCCGACCATCTCATACAAAGGGGTTTTGGTGAGCAGTTCTTC
TRBJ1-6,TRBD1,TRBV19,NA,CASSIGDRDFHHSPLHF,TGTGCCAGTAGTATTGGGGACAGGGACTTCCACCATTCACCCCTCCACTTT
TRBJ1-4,NA,TRBV18,NA,CASSPTLVQGSYTNEKLFF,TGTGCCAGCTCACCAACGCTGGTGCAGGGGTCATATACTAATGAAAAACTGTTTTTT
TRBJ1-1,NA,TRBV11-2,NA,CASGRGRSGTEAFF,TGTGCCAGCGGGCGGGGAAGGTCTGGCACTGAAGCTTTCTTT
TRBJ1-2,TRBD1,TRBV3-1/TRBV3-2,NA,CASSRTGPNGYTF,TGTGCCAGCAGCCGGACAGGGCCTAATGGCTACACCTTC
TRBJ1-5,NA,TRBV28,few,CASSLLQPGGQPQHF,TGTGCCAGCAGTCTCCTTCAGCCGGGGGGGCAGCCCCAGCATTTT
TRBJ2-7,NA,TRBV6-5,once,CASSYSRASAVYEQYF,TGTGCCAGCAGTTACTCGAGGGCTAGCGCCGTCTACGAGCAGTACTTC
TRBJ2-2,NA,TRBV7-6,NA,CASSTRVQENTGELFF,TGTGCCAGCAGCACCCGAGTACAGGAGAACACCGGGGAGCTGTTTTTT
TRBJ2-3,NA,TRBV7-8,NA,CASSLSGSMPDSSTDTQYF,TGTGCCAGCAGCTTAAGTGGATCCATGCCGGACTCTAGCACAGATACGCAGTATTTT
TRBJ1-4,TRBD1,TRBV5-4,NA,CASSFDRVTNEKLFF,TGTGCCAGCAGCTTCGACAGGGTGACTAATGAAAAACTGTTTTTT
TRBJ1-2,NA,TRBV7-8,NA,CASSPGAQGEGYGYTF,TGTGCCAGCAGCCCAGGGGCACAGGGCGAGGGCTATGGCTACACCTTC
TRBJ1-5,TRBD1,TRBV30,NA,CAWATGGQPQHF,TGTGCCTGGGCCACAGGGGGGCAGCCCCAGCATTTT
TRBJ2-5,TRBD2,TRBV9,NA,CASSVAGGLQGETQYF,TGTGCCAGCAGCGTAGCGGGGGGACTTCAAGGAGAGACCCAGTACTTC
TRBJ2-7,TRBD2,TRBV9,NA,CASSFGVGSGTPYEQYF,TGTGCCAGCAGCTTCGGGGTAGGTAGCGGGACCCCCTACGAGCAGTACTTC
TRBJ1-4,TRBD1,TRBV6-5,NA,CASSYSTGINEKLFF,TGTGCCAGCAGTTATTCGACAGGGATTAATGAAAAACTGTTTTTT
TRBJ1-2,NA,TRBV2,NA,CASSDGVTYGYTF,TGTGCCAGCAGTGACGGGGTAACCTATGGCTACACCTTC
TRBJ1-5,NA,TRBV9,NA,CASSVGRQYNQPQHF,TGTGCCAGCAGCGTAGGCCGACAGTACAATCAGCCCCAGCATTTT
TRBJ2-7,TRBD1,TRBV7-9,once,CASSLGQYYEQYF,TGTGCCAGCAGCTTGGGACAGTACTACGAGCAGTACTTC
TRBJ1-2,NA,TRBV28,NA,CASSLSGGYTF,TGTGCCAGCAGTTTAAGCGGTGGCTACACCTTC
TRBJ1-1,NA,TRBV19,NA,CATGLGGPTEAFF,TGTGCCACCGGGTTGGGGGGGCCCACTGAAGCTTTCTTT
TRBJ2-3,TRBD2,TRBV9,NA,CASSVRLASTDTQYF,TGTGCCAGCAGCGTTCGACTAGCGAGCACAGATACGCAGTATTTT
TRBJ1-2,NA,TRBV5-6,few,CASSLKGLDGYTF,TGTGCCAGCAGCTTAAAGGGGCTCGACGGCTACACCTTC
TRBJ1-1,NA,TRBV30,NA,CAWSNGGPGGTEAFF,TGTGCCTGGAGTAACGGTGGACCGGGGGGTACTGAAGCTTTCTTT
TRBJ1-6,NA,TRBV5-5,NA,CASSLTVGGDNSPLHF,TGTGCCAGCAGCTTGACTGTAGGGGGAGATAATTCACCCCTCCACTTT
TRBJ1-6,NA,TRBV10-2,few,CASSQQSSYNSPLHF,TGCGCCAGCAGCCAACAGAGCTCCTATAATTCACCCCTCCACTTT
TRBJ2-7,NA,TRBV30,NA,CAQGGSYEQYF,TGTGCCCAGGGGGGCTCCTACGAGCAGTACTTC
TRBJ1-3,NA,TRBV9,NA,CASSPGVVSGNTIYF,TGTGCCAGCAGCCCAGGGGTGGTTTCGGGAAACACCATATATTTT
TRBJ2-7,NA,TRBV21-1,NA,CASSKGGVNRGPRERYEQYF,TGTGCCAGCAGCAAAGGGGGAGTGAACAGGGGACCACGGGAGCGCTACGAGCAGTACTTC
TRBJ1-5,NA,TRBV12-3/TRBV12-4,few,CASLMRRGQPQHF,TGTGCCAGCCTTATGAGAAGGGGTCAGCCCCAGCATTTT
TRBJ2-1,NA,TRBV5-1,NA,CASSLLIPPPYNEQFF,TGCGCCAGCAGCTTGCTAATTCCCCCACCTTACAATGAGCAGTTCTTC
TRBJ1-1,NA,TRBV5-1,NA,CASSRQAQNTEAFF,TGCGCCAGCAGCCGGCAGGCGCAGAACACTGAAGCTTTCTTT
TRBJ2-1,TRBD1,TRBV30,NA,CAWSVRIGQGAHNEQFF,TGTGCCTGGAGTGTACGGATAGGACAGGGGGCACACAATGAGCAGTTCTTC
TRBJ2-7,NA,TRBV6-2/TRBV6-3,NA,CASSHQTAGAYEQYF,TGTGCCAGCAGTCACCAGACAGCTGGGGCCTACGAGCAGTACTTC
TRBJ2-1,NA,TRBV4-2,NA,CASSQEVLAVHEQFF,TGTGCCAGCAGCCAAGAGGTCCTAGCTGTCCATGAGCAGTTCTTC
TRBJ1-1,NA,TRBV29-1,NA,CSVTLDRNTEAFF,TGCAGCGTTACACTTGACAGGAACACTGAAGCTTTCTTT
TRBJ2-1,TRBD2,TRBV7-3,few,CASSLAPLAGMFF,TGTGCCAGCAGCTTAGCTCCCTTAGCGGGTATGTTCTTC
TRBJ1-2,NA,TRBV2,NA,CASRPQANYGYTF,TGTGCCAGCAGACCACAGGCCAACTATGGCTACACCTTC
TRBJ1-2,TRBD1,TRBV27,NA,CASRMTGAAAISGGYTF,TGTGCCAGCAGGATGACAGGGGCGGCAGCCATCTCGGGCGGCTACACCTTC
TRBJ1-4,NA,TRBV3-1/TRBV3-2,NA,CASSQRGRGNEKLFF,TGTGCCAGCAGCCAGAGAGGCCGGGGAAATGAAAAACTGTTTTTT
TRBJ1-1,NA,TRBV5-5,NA,CASSLSPGGTEAFF,TGTGCCAGCAGCTTGAGTCCCGGGGGGACTGAAGCTTTCTTT
TRBJ2-1,TRBD1,TRBV9,NA,CASSPRQGATEQFF,TGTGCCAGCAGCCCTCGACAGGGGGCTACTGAGCAGTTCTTC
TRBJ1-2,TRBD1,TRBV5-4,NA,CASSFGTGANYGYTF,TGTGCCAGCAGCTTCGGGACAGGAGCTAACTATGGCTACACCTTC
TRBJ2-7,NA,TRBV5-1,NA,CASSVGRDYSYEQYF,TGCGCCAGCAGCGTAGGGCGGGATTACTCTTACGAGCAGTACTTC